The 27 T cell receptor beta chains reported below all come from one sample, sequenced in a study of response to subunit inactivated influenza vaccine. TCRdb recomputed calls from the RT-PCR reads with MiXCR, one row per CDR3 protein. The table records hundreds of thousands of distinct CDR3 sequences, approximately 12% of them present only once. The material sequenced was PBMCs from blood, taken roughly 47 days after vaccination. These receptors were obtained from a man aged 50 to 59 who received an inactivated influenza vaccine.

This clonotype was seen a few times. The chain recombines TRBV9 with TRBJ2-1, with 12 bases fitting TRBD2. The CDR3 loop spans 15 amino acids. From germline, CDR1 is SGDLS and CDR2 YYNGEE. V lost 0 bases, J lost 8 bases, and 3 bases stayed unmatched. Here the CDR3 DNA reads TGTGCCAGCAGCGTAGCTAGCGGGGGGGCCCATGAGCAGTTCTTC. Translation: CASSVASGGAHEQFF. The variable domain in full, with the rest retrieved from reference TRBV9 and TRBJ2-1, is DSGVTQTPKHLITATGQRVTLRCSPRSGDLSVYWYQQSLDQGLQFLIQYYNGEERAKGNILERFSAQQFPDLHSELNLSSLELGDSALYFCASSVASGGAHEQFFGPGTRLTVL.

This clonotype was counted a few times. This chain links TRBV6-2 or TRBV6-3 with TRBJ2-3; 7 bases agree with TRBD1. Germline V CDR1 and CDR2: MNHEY, SVGEGT. The CDR3 has 18 residues. Losses at the gene ends were 1 base for V and 0 bases for J; bases not matched to a gene: 10. The CDR3 bases are TGTGCCAGCAGTTACTTCGCCGGGACAGACTATAGCACAGATACGCAGTATTTT. Protein product: CASSYFAGTDYSTDTQYF.

The J gene is TRBJ2-1, the V gene TRBV20-1; 7 bases align to TRBD2. Germline V gene data show CDR1 as DFQATT and CDR2 as SNEGSKA (reference sequence). This CDR3 spans 15 amino acids. Unmatched junction bases numbered 8, after V lost 6 bases and J lost 0 bases. The CDR3 sequence: CSAKPRGSSYNEQFF. As DNA, the CDR3 is TGCAGTGCCAAACCGCGGGGGAGCTCCTACAATGAGCAGTTCTTC.

In this sample, this clonotype turned up a few times. The CDR3 region is CASWTGNQPQHF. The CDR3 DNA reads as TGTGCCAGTTGGACAGGCAATCAGCCCCAGCATTTT. The rearrangement joins TRBV27 to TRBJ1-5; D is perhaps TRBD1 (6 bases). Germline V gene lookup returns CDR1 MNHEY and CDR2 SMNVEV (reference sequence). Trimming took off 9 bases at V and 2 bases at J, with 8 bases between the two ends. The CDR3 has 12 amino acids.

This clonotype has more than one count but fewer than ten. The chain combines TRBV29-1 with TRBJ1-1; no definite D call. The CDR3 is made up of 13 amino acids. The germline V and J ends were trimmed by 3 bases and 7 bases, with 15 bases remaining between them. Germline values: CDR1 SQVTM, CDR2 ANQGSEA. The CDR3 DNA follows: TGCAGCGTTGACGTAAAGCCCTGGGGTGAAGCTTTCTTT. Amino acid sequence: CSVDVKPWGEAFF.

The V call is TRBV7-2, the J call TRBJ2-3; D not certain. This CDR3 is built from 14 residues. V lost 2 bases and J lost 3, with 9 bases in between. CDR1 and CDR2 from the germline V gene are SGHTA and FQGNSA. Written as DNA, the CDR3 is TGTGCCAGCAGCTTATGGGTGTCGACAGATACGCAGTATTTT. It yields the protein CASSLWVSTDTQYF.

CDR3 loop: CASSLGGPSETQYF. CDR3 DNA sequence: TGTGCCAGCAGCTTGGGAGGCCCCTCGGAGACCCAGTACTTC. J is TRBJ2-5 and V is TRBV5-6; D is unresolved. V lost 0 bases and J 5 bases, leaving 11 bases between the germline ends. Germline V gene sequence: CDR1 SGHDT, CDR2 YYEEEE. This CDR3 is built from 14 residues.

The chain recombines TRBV20-1 with TRBJ2-7, with 11 nucleotides matching TRBD1. The CDR3 consists of 14 residues. V was pared by 6 bases and J by 5 bases, with 9 bases of the junction left unmatched. Germline V gives CDR1 DFQATT, CDR2 SNEGSKA (reference sequence). CDR3 sequence (DNA): TGCAGTGCAAAGGATCCGGGACAGGGGGACGAGCAGTACTTC. It specifies CSAKDPGQGDEQYF.

This chain joins TRBV25-1 and TRBJ2-7; D possibly corresponds to TRBD1 (6 bases). From germline, CDR1 is MGHDK and CDR2 SYGVNS. The V end lost 6 bases, the J end lost 3 bases, and 12 bases lay between the germline ends. The CDR3 loop spans 13 amino acids. CDR3 in DNA: TGTGCCAGCAGCTACCGCAGGGGCTACGAGCAGTACTTC. Translated: CASSYRRGYEQYF.

This chain connects TRBV9 to TRBJ1-1; 12 positions agree with TRBD1. Germline V lookup: CDR1 SGDLS, CDR2 YYNGEE. Trimming cost V 5 bases and J 1 base; bases outside gene matches: 6. This CDR3 region has 16 residues. CDR3 DNA: TGTGCCAGCAGTGACGGGACAGGGGGCGGGAACACTGAAGCTTTCTTT. This sequence encodes CASSDGTGGGNTEAFF.

This clonotype was observed a few times. The CDR3 sequence: CSARDLALGGTDTQYF. The CDR3 DNA reads as TGCAGTGCTAGAGATCTAGCCCTGGGGGGCACAGATACGCAGTATTTT. The chain couples TRBV20-1 to TRBJ2-3; D is tentatively TRBD1 or TRBD2 (5 bases each). The CDR3 has 16 amino acids. Trimming cost V 0 bases and J 1 base, with 14 bases left between them. CDR1 and CDR2 from the germline V gene are DFQATT and SNEGSKA (reference sequence).

The table lists this clonotype with a few counts. V and J are TRBV5-1 and TRBJ2-2; perhaps TRBD2 as D (6 bases). Trimming left V 2 bases short and J 6 bases short, with 17 bases between. The CDR3 is made up of 16 amino acids. CDR1 is SGHRS and CDR2 is YFSETQ in the germline V gene. The DNA for the CDR3 is TGCGCCAGCAGCTTAAGGGCAGACTCGGGAGCCGGGGAGCTGTTTTTT. Translation gives CASSLRADSGAGELFF.

The V and J genes are TRBV9 and TRBJ2-5, with D maybe TRBD1 (6 bases). The CDR3 has 15 amino acids. Trimming took 0 bases from V and 7 from J, leaving 16 bases between them. Per the germline V gene, CDR1 is SGDLS and CDR2 is YYNGEE. The CDR3 here is CASSVVGGEGGTQYF. The CDR3 region has the DNA TGTGCCAGCAGCGTAGTAGGGGGAGAAGGCGGGACCCAGTACTTC.

This clonotype has more than one count but fewer than ten. The V gene is TRBV20-1, the J gene TRBJ2-4; TRBD1 matches 7 bases. V lost 3 bases to trimming and J lost 7 bases; unmatched junction nucleotides: 12. This CDR3 has 15 amino acids. Germline CDR1 DFQATT, CDR2 SNEGSKA (reference sequence). The DNA of the CDR3 is TGCAGTGCTAGGAGTGGGACAGATGTTGAGAACATTCAGTACTTC. Its translation: CSARSGTDVENIQYF.

This clonotype was detected a few times. The V call is TRBV20-1, the J call TRBJ1-1, with 8 bases identical to TRBD1. The CDR3 runs 14 residues. Germline V gene data show CDR1 as DFQATT and CDR2 as SNEGSKA (reference sequence). Germline trimming cut 5 bases from V and 7 bases from J; bases unmatched to any gene: 12. CDR3 loop: CSALGQGAFLEAFF. Here the CDR3 DNA reads TGCAGTGCTTTGGGGCAGGGGGCGTTTCTTGAAGCTTTCTTT.

This clonotype has ten or more counts. CDR3 in amino acids: CASSQDSTSGPLDTQYF. The DNA for the CDR3 is TGTGCCAGCAGCCAAGATAGTACTAGCGGGCCCCTAGATACGCAGTATTTT. The chain carries TRBV4-2 and TRBJ2-3, with TRBD2 matching over 9 bases. Germline V gives CDR1 LGHNA, CDR2 YNFKEQ. V trimming: 0 bases; J trimming: 5 bases; junction bases outside the gene matches: 9. This CDR3 comprises 17 residues.

This clonotype was observed a handful of times. The chain carries TRBV20-1 and TRBJ2-7, with 7 bases aligning to TRBD2. This CDR3 region has 15 residues. Looked up from germline, CDR1 is DFQATT and CDR2 is SNEGSKA (reference sequence). V shed 0 bases and J 0 bases; nucleotides not matched to a gene: 5. DNA of the CDR3: TGCAGTGCTAGAGATCCCGCGGGGGACTCCTACGAGCAGTACTTC. Its protein is CSARDPAGDSYEQYF.

The chain employs TRBV7-2 and TRBJ2-4; TRBD1 or TRBD2 may be the D gene (5 bases each). V was cut by 1 base and J by 6 bases, with 7 bases left in between. CDR3 length: 13 amino acids. Germline-derived CDR1 and CDR2 are SGHTA and FQGNSA. Written as DNA, the CDR3 is TGTGCCAGCAGCTTAGAGGGGACAAACATTCAGTACTTC. Protein product: CASSLEGTNIQYF.

This clonotype was found a few times. V usage is TRBV6-2 or TRBV6-3 and J usage is TRBJ1-2; D possibly corresponds to TRBD1 (5 bases). From germline, CDR1 is MNHEY and CDR2 SVGEGT. There are 15 residues in the CDR3. Trimming stripped 0 bases from V and 7 bases from J, with 15 bases between. CDR3 region: CASSYSGATVFGYTF. The CDR3, as DNA: TGTGCCAGCAGTTACTCAGGGGCCACCGTGTTTGGCTACACCTTC.

This clonotype was picked up a small number of times. The V call is TRBV24-1, the J call TRBJ2-2; D is possibly TRBD1 or TRBD2 (5 bases each). This CDR3 is built from 17 residues. CDR1 KGHDR and CDR2 SFDVKD come from the germline V gene. V gave up 7 bases and J gave up 2 bases, with 19 bases separating them. CDR3 amino acids: CATRGPPLMSNTGELFF. CDR3 DNA: TGTGCCACCAGGGGACCGCCCCTAATGAGTAACACCGGGGAGCTGTTTTTT.

J is TRBJ1-2 and V is TRBV12-3 or TRBV12-4; 8 nucleotides match TRBD1. The CDR3 contains 16 residues. V gave up 6 bases and J gave up 8 bases; unmatched junction bases: 17. This CDR3 is CASSPIMGRGHRGYTF. CDR3 sequence (DNA): TGTGCCAGCAGCCCTATCATGGGCAGGGGGCATCGGGGCTACACCTTC.

This clonotype turned up a few times. This rearrangement joins TRBV7-2 to TRBJ2-4; no definite D call. The germline CDR1 and CDR2 sequences are SGHTA and FQGNSA. This CDR3 contains 15 residues. Trimming shortened V by 1 base and J by 6 bases, and 13 bases separated the two germline ends. The CDR3: CASSLVDASRNIQYF. CDR3 nucleotides: TGTGCCAGCAGCTTAGTCGATGCTAGTCGAAACATTCAGTACTTC.

The J gene is TRBJ2-2, the V gene TRBV2; a weak D match, TRBD2 (5 bases). Between the trimmed V and J ends, which lost 8 bases and 3 bases, there was a span of 13 bases. Germline loops: CDR1 SNHLY, CDR2 FYNNEI. This CDR3 has 14 amino acids. As DNA, the CDR3 is TGTGCCAGCCTATGGGAGTTAGACACCGGGGAGCTGTTTTTT. As protein: CASLWELDTGELFF.

The chain joins TRBV10-3 to TRBJ2-1; D not resolved. V was clipped by 6 bases and J by 2 bases, with 2 bases between them. CDR3 length: 11 residues. Germline CDR1 ENHRY, CDR2 SYGVKD. CDR3 coding DNA: TGTGCCATCAGGGCCTACAATGAGCAGTTCTTC. Protein: CAIRAYNEQFF.

This clonotype showed up just a few times. The chain combines TRBV20-1 with TRBJ2-7, with D maybe TRBD2 (5 bases). Germline V gene data show CDR1 as DFQATT and CDR2 as SNEGSKA (reference sequence). This CDR3 is built from 15 residues. V was cut by 4 bases and J by 1 base, with 17 bases left in between. In DNA form, the CDR3 reads TGCAGTGCTACCGGACTGGGGTTAGGGTCCTACGAGCAGTACTTC. It specifies CSATGLGLGSYEQYF.

The sample holds a few counts of this clonotype. The rearrangement uses TRBV5-6 and TRBJ2-7; 9 nucleotides line up with TRBD2. CDR1 and CDR2 from the germline V gene are SGHDT and YYEEEE. The CDR3 loop spans 16 amino acids. The junction had 10 bases not matched to a gene; V was cut back by 3 bases and J by 3 bases. CDR3 sequence (DNA): TGTGCCAGCAGCTCCTCGCGCGGGAGGGTACTCTACGAGCAGTACTTC. It is translated as CASSSSRGRVLYEQYF.

At least ten counts were recorded for this clonotype. The genes are TRBV6-6 and TRBJ2-7, with 8 bases aligning to TRBD1. The CDR3 is made up of 11 amino acids. V shed 5 bases, J shed 8 bases, and the junction held 2 bases outside the gene matches. Germline CDR1 and CDR2: MNHNY and SVGAGI (reference sequence). CDR3 nucleotide sequence: TGTGCCAGCAGTGACAGGGGAAAGCAGTACTTC. Amino acid sequence: CASSDRGKQYF.